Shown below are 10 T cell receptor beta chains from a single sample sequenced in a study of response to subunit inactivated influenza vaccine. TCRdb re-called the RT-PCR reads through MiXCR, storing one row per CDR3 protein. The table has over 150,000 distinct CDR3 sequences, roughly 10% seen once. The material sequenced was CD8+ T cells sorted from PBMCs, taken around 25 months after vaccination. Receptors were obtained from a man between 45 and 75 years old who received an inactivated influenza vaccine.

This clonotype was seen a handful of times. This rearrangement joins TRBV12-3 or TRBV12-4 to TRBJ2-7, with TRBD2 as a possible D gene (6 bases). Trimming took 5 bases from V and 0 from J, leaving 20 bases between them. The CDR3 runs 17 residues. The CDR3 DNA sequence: TGTGCCAGCAGTCGAGCGGGTCAGGGTCTGCGCTCCTACGAGCAGTACTTC. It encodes CASSRAGQGLRSYEQYF.

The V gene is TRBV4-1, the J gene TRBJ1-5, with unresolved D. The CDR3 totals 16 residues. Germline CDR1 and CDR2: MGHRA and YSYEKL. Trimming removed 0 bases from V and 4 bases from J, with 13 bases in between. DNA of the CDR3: TGCGCCAGCAGCCAAGAATCTGGCAGCCGGAATCAGCCCCAGCATTTT. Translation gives CASSQESGSRNQPQHF.

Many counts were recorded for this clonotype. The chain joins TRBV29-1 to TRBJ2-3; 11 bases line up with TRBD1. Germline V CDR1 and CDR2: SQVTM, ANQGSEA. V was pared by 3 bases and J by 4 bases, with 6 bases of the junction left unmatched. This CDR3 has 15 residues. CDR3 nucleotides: TGCAGCGTTGAGTGGACAGGGGGCTCCCCAGATACGCAGTATTTT. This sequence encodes CSVEWTGGSPDTQYF.

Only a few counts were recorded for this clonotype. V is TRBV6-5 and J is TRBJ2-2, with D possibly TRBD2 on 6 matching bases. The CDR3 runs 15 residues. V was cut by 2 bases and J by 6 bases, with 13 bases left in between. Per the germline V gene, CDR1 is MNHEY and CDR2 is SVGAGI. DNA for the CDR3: TGTGCCAGCAGTTACCCAACGTGGGGGGCCGGGGAGCTGTTTTTT. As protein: CASSYPTWGAGELFF.

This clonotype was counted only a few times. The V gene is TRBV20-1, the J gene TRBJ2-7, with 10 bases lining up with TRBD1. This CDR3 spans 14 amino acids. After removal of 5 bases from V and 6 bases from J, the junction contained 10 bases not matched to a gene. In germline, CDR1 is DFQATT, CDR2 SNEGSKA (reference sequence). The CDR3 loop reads CSADFVGQGPEQYF. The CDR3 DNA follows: TGCAGTGCTGACTTTGTGGGACAGGGGCCCGAGCAGTACTTC.

CDR3 loop: CASSLEGEGDTEAFF. The CDR3 DNA is TGTGCCAGCAGCTTAGAAGGTGAGGGCGACACTGAAGCTTTCTTT. The chain employs TRBV13 and TRBJ1-1; D is unresolved. Deletions cut 1 base from V and 3 bases from J, with 12 bases between. The CDR3 spans 15 residues. Per germline, CDR1 PRHDT and CDR2 FYEKMQ (reference sequence).

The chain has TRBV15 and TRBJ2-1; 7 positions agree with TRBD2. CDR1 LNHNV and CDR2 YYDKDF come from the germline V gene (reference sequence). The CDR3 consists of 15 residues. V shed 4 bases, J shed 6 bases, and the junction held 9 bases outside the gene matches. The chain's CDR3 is CATSKELATLNEQFF. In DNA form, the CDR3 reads TGTGCCACCAGCAAAGAACTAGCGACTCTCAATGAGCAGTTCTTC.

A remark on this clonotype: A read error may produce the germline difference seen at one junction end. The CDR3 nucleotides are TGCACCAGCAGCCAAGTAGGCGGGGGGGACTACAATGAGCAGTTCTTC. Protein: CTSSQVGGGDYNEQFF. The chain combines TRBV4-1 with TRBJ2-1, with 9 nucleotides matching TRBD2. CDR1 is MGHRA and CDR2 is YSYEKL in the germline V gene. This CDR3 is 16 amino acids long.

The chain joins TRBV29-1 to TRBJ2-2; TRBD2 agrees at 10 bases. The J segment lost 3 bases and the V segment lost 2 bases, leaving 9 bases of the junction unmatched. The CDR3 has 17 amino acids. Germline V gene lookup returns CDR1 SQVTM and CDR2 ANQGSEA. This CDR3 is CSVELLAGDRHTGELFF. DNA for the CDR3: TGCAGCGTTGAACTTCTAGCGGGGGACCGCCACACCGGGGAGCTGTTTTTT.

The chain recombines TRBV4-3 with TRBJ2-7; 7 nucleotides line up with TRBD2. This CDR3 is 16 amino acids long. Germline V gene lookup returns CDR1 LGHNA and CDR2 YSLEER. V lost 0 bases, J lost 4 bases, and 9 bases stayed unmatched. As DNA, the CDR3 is TGCGCCAGCAGCCAAGATCAAGACGGCGGGAGATACGAGCAGTACTTC. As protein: CASSQDQDGGRYEQYF.